The 17 T cell receptor beta chains below come from one sample, sequenced in a study of PD-1 blockade in classical Hodgkin lymphoma. Time point noted: cycle 4 day 1 (C4D1), after less than 7 weeks of nivolumab. The patients all showed relapse after autologous stem cell transplantation, while their brentuximab vedotin exposure varied. This table comes from immunoSEQ multiplex PCR, and its TCRdb copy is limited to in-frame clones, with some not included. The data show some 25,000 clones, under 75% seen once. Source: peripheral blood mononuclear cells (PBMCs), taken before the fourth cycle of nivolumab. Every receptor here comes from a human donor with classical Hodgkin lymphoma.

This clone showed up just a few times. The rearrangement links TRBV6-5 to TRBJ1-6, with 8 positions matching TRBD1. The CDR3 is made up of 13 amino acids. Germline-derived CDR1 and CDR2 are MNHEY and SVGAGI. The junction had 3 bases not matched to a gene; V was cut back by 8 bases and J by 6 bases. CDR3 DNA: TGTGCCAGCTTCGACAGGGGTAATTCACCCCTCCACTTT. Encoded protein: CASFDRGNSPLHF.

This clone was seen only a few times. This sequence joins TRBV7-8 and TRBJ1-1; maybe TRBD1 (6 bases). V lost 5 bases and J lost 2, with 15 bases in between. Germline values: CDR1 SGHVS, CDR2 FQNEAQ. The CDR3 contains 15 residues. The CDR3, as DNA: TGTGCCAGCAGCAGCGGGACACCGAGAAACACTGAAGCTTTCTTT. It specifies CASSSGTPRNTEAFF.

The chain is built from TRBV27 and TRBJ1-2; 8 nucleotides match TRBD1. Trimming took 3 bases from V and 4 from J; bases not matched to a gene: 4. This CDR3 is built from 14 residues. CDR1 is MNHEY, CDR2 SMNVEV, per germline (reference sequence). The DNA for the CDR3 is TGTGCCAGCAGTTTGGCAGGGGGCACCTATGGCTACACCTTC. This gives the protein CASSLAGGTYGYTF.

CDR3 bases: TGTGCCAGCAGCGCGGCCCGGGACCAGAGCGGGGTCACCGGGGAGCTGTTTTTT. Its protein product is CASSAARDQSGVTGELFF. The rearrangement joins TRBV9 to TRBJ2-2; the match to TRBD2 covers 7 bases. The ends lost 3 bases at V and 4 bases at J; junction bases unmatched: 15. Germline-derived CDR1 and CDR2 are SGDLS and YYNGEE. This CDR3 is 18 amino acids long.

CDR3 coding DNA: TGTGCCAGCATGAAACGACAGGGGGACCGGCTATCGGGGACCCAGTACTTC. This translates into CASMKRQGDRLSGTQYF. The V call is TRBV25-1, the J call TRBJ2-5; 9 nucleotides agree with TRBD1. The V and J ends lost 7 bases and 7 bases, in that order; junction bases with no gene match: 19. The germline gives CDR1 MGHDK, CDR2 SYGVNS. The CDR3 covers 17 residues.

The sample holds a few counts of this clone. The rearrangement links TRBV18 to TRBJ1-2; no clear D. Trimming shortened V by 3 bases and J by 6 bases, and 17 bases separated the two germline ends. Germline V lookup: CDR1 KGHSH, CDR2 LQKENI. The CDR3 extends over 15 amino acids. Here the CDR3 reads CASSPQRQDENGYTF. In DNA, the CDR3 is TGTGCCAGCTCACCGCAACGGCAAGATGAAAATGGCTACACCTTC.

This chain joins TRBV11-3 and TRBJ2-3; 11 nucleotides agree with TRBD2. This CDR3 contains 15 residues. V was pared by 3 bases and J by 3 bases, with 2 bases of the junction left unmatched. The germline V gene encodes CDR1 SGHNT and CDR2 YENEEA. The CDR3 protein is CASSFSGGATDTQYF. CDR3 coding DNA: TGTGCCAGCAGCTTTAGCGGGGGGGCGACAGATACGCAGTATTTT.

The rearrangement joins TRBV7-9 to TRBJ1-6, with 7 bases that match TRBD1. The CDR3 is 15 amino acids. The germline gives CDR1 SEHNR, CDR2 FQNEAQ (reference sequence). V dropped 1 base and J dropped 9; count of bases not matched to a gene: 6. The CDR3 loop is CASSLGGDSGSPLHF. The CDR3, as DNA: TGTGCCAGCAGCTTAGGAGGGGACAGCGGTTCACCCCTCCACTTT.

The rearrangement uses TRBV10-1 and TRBJ2-3, with a weak D call TRBD2 (7 bases). Germline V CDR1 and CDR2: WNHNN, SYGVQD (reference sequence). V was cut by 1 base and J by 5 bases, with 13 bases left in between. This CDR3 spans 15 amino acids. The CDR3 here is CASSEWVGGQDTQYF. DNA for the CDR3: TGCGCCAGCAGTGAGTGGGTGGGGGGGCAAGATACGCAGTATTTT.

This chain joins TRBV5-1 and TRBJ2-7, with 8 bases identical to TRBD2. The germline gives CDR1 SGHRS, CDR2 YFSETQ. The CDR3 sequence is 13 residues long. The V segment lost 4 bases and the J segment 6 bases; nucleotides outside the gene matches: 6. CDR3 in amino acids: CASSGRTSFEQYF. CDR3 nucleotide sequence: TGCGCCAGCAGCGGGAGGACTAGCTTCGAGCAGTACTTC.

The V call is TRBV7-9, the J call TRBJ1-4; the match to TRBD1 covers 7 bases. Per the germline V gene, CDR1 is SEHNR and CDR2 is FQNEAQ (reference sequence). The CDR3 covers 16 residues. The V segment lost 5 bases and the J segment 0 bases; nucleotides outside the gene matches: 6. CDR3 region: CASSPGQSPTNEKLFF. In nucleotides, the CDR3 is TGTGCCAGCAGCCCGGGACAGAGTCCAACTAATGAAAAACTGTTTTTT.

The J gene is TRBJ1-1, the V gene TRBV19, with TRBD1 matching 7 bases. Germline-derived CDR1 and CDR2 are LNHDA and SQIVND (reference sequence). Trimming cost V 5 bases and J 5 bases; bases outside gene matches: 11. The CDR3 spans 15 residues. The DNA for the CDR3 is TGTGCCAGTAGTTCAAAGGGAGGGGGCAAGACTGAAGCTTTCTTT. Translated, it gives CASSSKGGGKTEAFF.

V gene TRBV10-3 combines with J gene TRBJ2-7, with a tentative D call TRBD1 (6 bases). Per germline, CDR1 ENHRY and CDR2 SYGVKD. V dropped 6 bases and J dropped 2 bases, with 8 bases sitting between them. This CDR3 comprises 12 residues. CDR3 bases: TGTGCCATCAGGGACAGCACCTACGAGCAGTACGTC. This sequence encodes CAIRDSTYEQYV.

This chain connects TRBV19 to TRBJ1-2; 8 nucleotides match TRBD1. In germline, CDR1 is LNHDA, CDR2 SQIVND (reference sequence). Losses at the gene ends were 7 bases for V and 8 bases for J; bases not matched to a gene: 0. The CDR3 sequence is 10 residues long. CDR3 DNA sequence: TGTGCCAGTACAGGGGGCGGCTACACCTTC. Its translation is CASTGGGYTF.

This chain uses TRBV18 with TRBJ1-4, with D hard to call. The CDR3 is made up of 13 amino acids. Per germline, CDR1 KGHSH and CDR2 LQKENI. The germline V and J ends were trimmed by 2 bases and 5 bases, with 6 bases remaining between them. CDR3 DNA sequence: TGTGCCAGCTCACCATGGGAGAATGAAAAACTGTTTTTT. Translated: CASSPWENEKLFF. Complete variable domain (other parts from reference TRBV18 and TRBJ1-4): NAGVMQNPRHLVRRRGQEARLRCSPMKGHSHVYWYRQLPEEGLKFMVYLQKENIIDESGMPKERFSAEFPKEGPSILRIQQVVRGDSAAYFCASSPWENEKLFFGSGTQLSVL.

This clone was seen once. The CDR3 does not end in the conserved phenylalanine or tryptophan, so this is likely a read error. The CDR3 DNA reads as TGTGCCAGCAGTTTAATGCTGGGATCGGGCACTGAAGCTTTCTCT. Translated: CASSLMLGSGTEAFS. The V call is TRBV27, the J call TRBJ1-1; D gene ambiguous. The germline V gene encodes CDR1 MNHEY and CDR2 SMNVEV (reference sequence). V was cut by 2 bases and J by 4 bases, with 14 bases left in between. CDR3 size: 15 residues.

The rearrangement uses TRBV13 and TRBJ1-1; no clear D. Trimming pared 6 bases from V and 7 bases from J, leaving 9 bases between. Germline CDR1 is PRHDT and CDR2 is FYEKMQ (reference sequence). The CDR3 has 11 residues. For the CDR3, the DNA is TGTGCCAGCAGTATTCACAGTGAAGCTTTCTTT. Translation gives CASSIHSEAFF.